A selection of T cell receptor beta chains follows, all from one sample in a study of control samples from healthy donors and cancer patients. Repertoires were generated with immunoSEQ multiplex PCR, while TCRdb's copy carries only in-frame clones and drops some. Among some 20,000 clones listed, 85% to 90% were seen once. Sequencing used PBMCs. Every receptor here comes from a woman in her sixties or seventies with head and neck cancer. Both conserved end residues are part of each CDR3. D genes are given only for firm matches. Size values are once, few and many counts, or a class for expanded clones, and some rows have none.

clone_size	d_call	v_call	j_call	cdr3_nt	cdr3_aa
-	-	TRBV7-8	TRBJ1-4	TGTGCCAGCAGCCCGGGGGAGGTCAGTGAAAAACTGTTTTTT	CASSPGEVSEKLFF
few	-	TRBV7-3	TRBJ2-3	TGTGCCAGCAGCTTGGCAACTAGCACAGATACGCAGTATTTT	CASSLATSTDTQYF
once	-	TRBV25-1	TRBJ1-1	TGTGCCAGCAGTGTGACCGGAACACACGAAGCTTTCTTT	CASSVTGTHEAFF
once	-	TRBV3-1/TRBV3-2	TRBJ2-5	TGTGCCAGCAGCCAAGATACAGCACAAGAGACCCAGTACTTC	CASSQDTAQETQYF
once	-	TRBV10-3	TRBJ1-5	TGTGCCATCAGTGAGTCAGGGGGGCGAGAACAGCCCCAGCATTTT	CAISESGGREQPQHF
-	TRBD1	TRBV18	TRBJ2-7	TGTGCCAGCTCACTAAAGACAGGGGTCAACGAGCAGTACTTC	CASSLKTGVNEQYF
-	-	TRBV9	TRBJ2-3	TGTGCCAGCAGCGCCGACCAGTTGGCAGATACGCAGTATTTT	CASSADQLADTQYF
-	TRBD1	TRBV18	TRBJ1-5	TGTGCCAGCTCACCAGCAGGGGGAGGGTCTCAGCCCCAGCATTTT	CASSPAGGGSQPQHF
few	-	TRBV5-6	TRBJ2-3	TGTGCCAGCAGCCCGGTGGGTAGCACAGATACGCAGTATTTT	CASSPVGSTDTQYF
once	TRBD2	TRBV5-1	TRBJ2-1	TGCGCCAGCAGCTTGGTCAGCGGGACTAGCGGATACAATGAGCAGTTCTTC	CASSLVSGTSGYNEQFF
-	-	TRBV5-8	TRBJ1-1	TGTGCCAGCAGCTATGGGGCAAATAACGAAGCTTTCTTT	CASSYGANNEAFF
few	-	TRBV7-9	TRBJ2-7	TGTGCCAGCAGCTCGACAGAAGCCTACGAGCAGTACTTC	CASSSTEAYEQYF
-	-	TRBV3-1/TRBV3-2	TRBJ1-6	TGTGCCAGCAGCCAACTCTCCCCTGTTATGAGCTCCTATAATTCACCCCTCCACTTT	CASSQLSPVMSSYNSPLHF
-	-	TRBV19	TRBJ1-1	TGTGCCAGTAGGGCAGAGCTGAACACTGAAGCTTTCTTT	CASRAELNTEAFF
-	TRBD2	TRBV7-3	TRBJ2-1	TGTGCCAGCAGCTTGGACCAGCGGGGTGAGCAGTTCTTC	CASSLDQRGEQFF
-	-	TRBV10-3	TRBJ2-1	TGTGCCATCAGTGAGTCGTGGCAGCAGTTCTTC	CAISESWQQFF
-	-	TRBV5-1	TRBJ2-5	TGCGCCAGCAGCCTGGGGGATGGGGCGACCCAGTACTTC	CASSLGDGATQYF
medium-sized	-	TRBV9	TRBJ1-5	TGTGCCAGCAGCGTAGGTCAGGGAGGCAATCAGCCCCAGCATTTT	CASSVGQGGNQPQHF
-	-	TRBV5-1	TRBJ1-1	TGCGCCAGCAGCGACAGGATAAACACTGAAGCTTTCTTT	CASSDRINTEAFF
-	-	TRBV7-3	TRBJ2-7	TGTGCCAGCAGCTTAACGCAGGGCTACGAGCAGTACTTC	CASSLTQGYEQYF
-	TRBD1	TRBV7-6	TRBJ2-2	TGTGCCAGCAGCTTAGGAACCGGGACAGGGGGCACCGGGGAGCTGTTTTTT	CASSLGTGTGGTGELFF
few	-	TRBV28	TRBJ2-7	TGTGCCAGCAGTCCCAATGTCGGTTGGGCCCAATACGAGCAGTACTTC	CASSPNVGWAQYEQYF
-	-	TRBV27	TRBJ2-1	TGTGCCAGCAGACTAGCCGGGACAGTCCCCCCCAATGAGCAGTTCTTC	CASRLAGTVPPNEQFF
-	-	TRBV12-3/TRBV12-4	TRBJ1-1	TGTGCCAGCATGGAGGTCGCTGAAGCTTTCTTT	CASMEVAEAFF
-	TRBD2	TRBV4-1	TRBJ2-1	TGCGCCAGCAGCGGGGGGCGGGAGGGCCATTACAATGAGCAGTTCTTC	CASSGGREGHYNEQFF
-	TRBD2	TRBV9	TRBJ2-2	TGTGCCAGCAGTAGACTAGCGGGAGGGGTCACCGGGGAGCTGTTTTTT	CASSRLAGGVTGELFF
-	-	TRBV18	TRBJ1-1	TGTGCCAGCTCGGGTTTGCTCACTGAAGCTTTCTTT	CASSGLLTEAFF
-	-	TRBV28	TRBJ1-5	TGTGCCAGCAGTTTATACGGGGCTGGGAATCAGCCCCAGCATTTT	CASSLYGAGNQPQHF
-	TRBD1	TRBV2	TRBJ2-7	TGTGCCAGCAGTGCGGACAGGGGGCTGTACGAGCAGTACTTC	CASSADRGLYEQYF
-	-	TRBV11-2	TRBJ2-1	TGTGCCAGCAGCCGCCTATCCCAGGGGACTTACAATGAGCAGTTCTTC	CASSRLSQGTYNEQFF
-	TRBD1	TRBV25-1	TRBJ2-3	TGTGCCAGCAGTGAATGGGGACAGGGGGTTAGGGCAGATACGCAGTATTTT	CASSEWGQGVRADTQYF
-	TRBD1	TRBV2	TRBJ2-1	TGTGCCAGCAGTGCACCTCCGGGACAGGGGGTAGGGAATGAGCAGTTCTTC	CASSAPPGQGVGNEQFF
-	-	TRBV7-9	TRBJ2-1	TGTGCCAGCAGCTTGGAGGACGCCTACAATGAGCAGTTCTTC	CASSLEDAYNEQFF
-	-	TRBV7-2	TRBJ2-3	TGTGCCAGCAGCTTAAGGGGGACTAGCACAGATACGCAGTATTTT	CASSLRGTSTDTQYF
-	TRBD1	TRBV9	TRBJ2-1	TGTGCCAGCAGGGGGACAGGTGACAATGAGCAGTTCTTC	CASRGTGDNEQFF
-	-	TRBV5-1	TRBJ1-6	TGCGCCAGCAGCTTGGCCGGGGGAAGCGGATCACCCCTCCACTTT	CASSLAGGSGSPLHF
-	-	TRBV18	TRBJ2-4	TGTGCCAGCTCACCGGAGATTGTTTTTCAAAACATTCAGTACTTC	CASSPEIVFQNIQYF
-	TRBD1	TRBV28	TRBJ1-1	TGTGCCAGCAGTTTTGAGGACAGGGGAAACACTGAAGCTTTCTTT	CASSFEDRGNTEAFF
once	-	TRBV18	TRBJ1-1	TGTGCCAGCGTCCTCGGCACTGAAGCTTTCTTT	CASVLGTEAFF
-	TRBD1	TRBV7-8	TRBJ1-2	TGTGCCAGCAGCGTCCGGGACAGGGGGCGAGGCTACACCTTC	CASSVRDRGRGYTF
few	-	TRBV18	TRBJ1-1	TGTGCCAGCTTCGGGTCGGGAGTAGGGCACACTGAAGCTTTCTTT	CASFGSGVGHTEAFF
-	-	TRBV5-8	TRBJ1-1	TGTGCCAGCAGCTTGGAATCCGGGGGTGCAACTGAAGCTTTCTTT	CASSLESGGATEAFF
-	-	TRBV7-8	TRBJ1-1	TGTGCCAGCAGCTTGAGAGGCGGTGATGTCGCCACTGAAGCTTTCTTT	CASSLRGGDVATEAFF
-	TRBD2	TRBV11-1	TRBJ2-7	TGTGCCAGCAGCTTAATTGAGGGAGGGCCGGTTCAGTACTTC	CASSLIEGGPVQYF
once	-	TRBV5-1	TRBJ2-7	TGCGCCAGCAGCTCCTACCCAGGTAGCTCCTACGAGCAGTACTTC	CASSSYPGSSYEQYF
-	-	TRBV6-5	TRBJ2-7	TGTGCCAGCAGTTGGACTCAAACAGGGATTCCCTACGAGCAGTACTTC	CASSWTQTGIPYEQYF
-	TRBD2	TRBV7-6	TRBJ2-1	TGTGCCAGCAGCTTAGCCGGTCCGGGAGGGCCTTGGGATGAGCAGTTCTTC	CASSLAGPGGPWDEQFF
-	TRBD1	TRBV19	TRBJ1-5	TGTGCCAGTAGCCGGACAGGAGAAAGCAATCAGCCCCAGCATTTT	CASSRTGESNQPQHF
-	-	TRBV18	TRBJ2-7	TGTGCCAGCTCAGTTTCGGGACTGAACGGGGAGCAGTACTTC	CASSVSGLNGEQYF
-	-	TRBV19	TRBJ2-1	TGTGCCAGTAGTATTGAGCAGCAGGCCTACAATGAGCAGTTCTTC	CASSIEQQAYNEQFF
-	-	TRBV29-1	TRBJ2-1	TGCAGCGTTGAACGTCCCGGAACTATCCCCAAAAGGGGGCAGTTCTTC	CSVERPGTIPKRGQFF
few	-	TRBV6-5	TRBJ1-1	TGTGCCAGCAGTTTCCGACCCCTCCCGAACACTGAAGCTTTCTTT	CASSFRPLPNTEAFF